What follows is one TCR beta chain and its context. Its antigen is not identified. Measured with immunoSEQ multiplex PCR; TCRdb has only the in-frame clones, and not every one. The table has tens of thousands of clones, approximately 94% seen once. This entry belongs to a study of graft-versus-host responses after intestinal transplantation. Turning to the study itself: Uniformly, recipients were administered anti-thymocyte globulin induction with subsequent tacrolimus and steroids for three to four years.

Points from the study as a whole: In recipient marrow, GvH clones were found, and some appeared first in ileum or blood. HvG clone declines early post-transplant were associated with peak circulating GvH levels.

The CDR3 spans 17 residues. Trimming took 3 bases from V and 2 from J, leaving 19 bases between them. Per the germline V gene, CDR1 is SGDLS and CDR2 is YYNGEE. This clonotype was obtained from a human donor who was the organ donor for an intestinal transplant. The sequencing here drew on unstimulated CD4+ T cells sorted from spleen or lymph node cells, taken before transplant. The chain joins TRBV9 to TRBJ2-3; D is possibly TRBD2 (6 bases). The CDR3 protein is CASSALPLGGNTDTQYF. In DNA form, the CDR3 reads TGTGCCAGCAGCGCACTTCCCCTCGGCGGGAACACAGATACGCAGTATTTT. The full variable domain, in which reference TRBV9 and TRBJ2-3 provide the parts outside the CDR3, is DSGVTQTPKHLITATGQRVTLRCSPRSGDLSVYWYQQSLDQGLQFLIQYYNGEERAKGNILERFSAQQFPDLHSELNLSSLELGDSALYFCASSALPLGGNTDTQYFGPGTRLTVL.